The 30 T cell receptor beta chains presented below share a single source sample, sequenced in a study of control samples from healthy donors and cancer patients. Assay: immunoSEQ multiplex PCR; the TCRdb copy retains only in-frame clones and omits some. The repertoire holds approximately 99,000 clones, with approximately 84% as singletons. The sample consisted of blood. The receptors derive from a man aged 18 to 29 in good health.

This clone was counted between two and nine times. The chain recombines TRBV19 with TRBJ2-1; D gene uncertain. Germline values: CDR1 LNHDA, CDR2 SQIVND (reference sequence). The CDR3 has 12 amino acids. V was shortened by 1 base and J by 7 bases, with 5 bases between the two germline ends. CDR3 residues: CASSIGHNEQFF. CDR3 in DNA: TGTGCCAGTAGTATAGGCCATAATGAGCAGTTCTTC.

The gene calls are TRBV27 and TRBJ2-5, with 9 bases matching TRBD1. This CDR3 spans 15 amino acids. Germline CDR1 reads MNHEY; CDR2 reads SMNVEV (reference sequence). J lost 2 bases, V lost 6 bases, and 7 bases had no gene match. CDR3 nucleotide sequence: TGTGCCAGCAGGAACCCCGGGACAGGGCAAGAGACCCAGTACTTC. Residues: CASRNPGTGQETQYF.

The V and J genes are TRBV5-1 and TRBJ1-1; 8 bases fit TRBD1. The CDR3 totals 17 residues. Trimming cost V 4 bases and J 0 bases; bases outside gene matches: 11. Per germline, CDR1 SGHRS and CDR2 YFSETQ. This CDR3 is CASSPRGDRIMNTEAFF. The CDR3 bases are TGCGCCAGCAGCCCGAGAGGGGACAGGATTATGAACACTGAAGCTTTCTTT.

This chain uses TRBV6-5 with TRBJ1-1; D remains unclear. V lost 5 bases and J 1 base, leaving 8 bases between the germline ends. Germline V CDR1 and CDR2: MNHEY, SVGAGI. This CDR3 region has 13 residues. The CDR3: CASSSNRNTEAFF. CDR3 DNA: TGTGCCAGCAGTAGTAACAGGAACACTGAAGCTTTCTTT.

CDR3 coding DNA: TGTGCCTGGAGTGCCACAGGGGGTCGGTTGAACACTGAAGCTTTCTTT. This codes for CAWSATGGRLNTEAFF. The V and J genes are TRBV30 and TRBJ1-1; 8 nucleotides line up with TRBD1. The CDR3 is made up of 16 amino acids. The J segment lost 0 bases and the V segment lost 1 base, leaving 7 bases of the junction unmatched. Germline V gene sequence: CDR1 GTSNPN, CDR2 SVGIG (reference sequence).

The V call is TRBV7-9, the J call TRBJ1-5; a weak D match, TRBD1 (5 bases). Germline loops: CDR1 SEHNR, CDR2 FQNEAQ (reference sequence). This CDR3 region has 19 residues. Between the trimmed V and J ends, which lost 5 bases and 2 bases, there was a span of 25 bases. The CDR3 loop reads CASSPANGGADLRNQPQHF. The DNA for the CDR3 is TGTGCCAGCAGCCCCGCAAACGGAGGGGCAGACCTTCGCAATCAGCCCCAGCATTTT.

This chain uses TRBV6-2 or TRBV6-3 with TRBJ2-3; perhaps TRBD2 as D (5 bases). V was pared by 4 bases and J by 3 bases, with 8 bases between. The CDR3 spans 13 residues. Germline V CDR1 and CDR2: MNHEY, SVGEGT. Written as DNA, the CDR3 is TGTGCCAGCAGTTTTCCGGGAACAGATACGCAGTATTTT. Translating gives CASSFPGTDTQYF.

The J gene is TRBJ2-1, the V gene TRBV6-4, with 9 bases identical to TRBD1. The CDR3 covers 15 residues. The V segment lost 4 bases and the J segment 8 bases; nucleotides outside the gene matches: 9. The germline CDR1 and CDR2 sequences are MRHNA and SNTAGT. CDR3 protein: CASSAFDRGSDEQFF. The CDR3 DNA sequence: TGTGCCAGCAGTGCTTTTGACAGGGGGAGCGATGAGCAGTTCTTC.

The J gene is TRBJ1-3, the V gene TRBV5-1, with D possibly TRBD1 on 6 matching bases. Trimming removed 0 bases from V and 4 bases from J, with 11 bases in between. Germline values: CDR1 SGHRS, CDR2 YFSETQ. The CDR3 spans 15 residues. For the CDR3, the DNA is TGCGCCAGCAGCTTGGCGGGGGGCGCAGGAAACACCATATATTTT. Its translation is CASSLAGGAGNTIYF.

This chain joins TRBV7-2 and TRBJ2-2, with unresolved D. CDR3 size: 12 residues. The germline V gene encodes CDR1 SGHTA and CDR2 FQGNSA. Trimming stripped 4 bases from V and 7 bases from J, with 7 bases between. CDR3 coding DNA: TGTGCCAGCAGCTGGGCTGACGGGGAGCTGTTTTTT. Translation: CASSWADGELFF.

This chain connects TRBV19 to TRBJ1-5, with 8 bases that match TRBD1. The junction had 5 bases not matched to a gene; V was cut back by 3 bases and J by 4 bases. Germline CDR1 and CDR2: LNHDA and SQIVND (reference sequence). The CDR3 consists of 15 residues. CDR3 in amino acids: CASSILDRENQPQHF. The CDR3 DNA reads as TGTGCCAGTAGTATCCTGGACAGGGAAAATCAGCCCCAGCATTTT.

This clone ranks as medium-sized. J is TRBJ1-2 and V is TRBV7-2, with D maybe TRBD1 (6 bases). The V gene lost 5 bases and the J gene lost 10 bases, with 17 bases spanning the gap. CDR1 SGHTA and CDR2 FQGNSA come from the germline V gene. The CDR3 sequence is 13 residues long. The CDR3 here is CASSTGAGQNYTF. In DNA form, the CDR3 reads TGTGCCAGCAGCACAGGAGCAGGACAGAACTACACCTTC.

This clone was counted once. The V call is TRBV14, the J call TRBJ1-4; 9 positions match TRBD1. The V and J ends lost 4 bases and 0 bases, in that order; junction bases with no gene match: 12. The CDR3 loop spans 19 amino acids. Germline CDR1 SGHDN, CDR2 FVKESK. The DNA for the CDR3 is TGTGCCAGCAGCCCCTCCCGGACAGGGGTAGCCGCAACTAATGAAAAACTGTTTTTT. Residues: CASSPSRTGVAATNEKLFF.

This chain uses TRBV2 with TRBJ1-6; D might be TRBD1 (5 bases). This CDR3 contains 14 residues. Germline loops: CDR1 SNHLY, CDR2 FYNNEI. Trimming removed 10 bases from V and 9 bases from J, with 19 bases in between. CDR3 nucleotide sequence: TGTGCCAAGTCTCTTCGGGGCGTGCTTTCACCCCTCCACTTT. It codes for CAKSLRGVLSPLHF.

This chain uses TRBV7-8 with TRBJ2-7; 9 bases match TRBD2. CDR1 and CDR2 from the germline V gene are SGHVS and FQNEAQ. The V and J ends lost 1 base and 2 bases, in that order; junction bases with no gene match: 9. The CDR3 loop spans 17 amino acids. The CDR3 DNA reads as TGTGCCAGCAGCTTAGAGGGCGGAGCGGGGGGAACCTACGAGCAGTACTTC. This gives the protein CASSLEGGAGGTYEQYF. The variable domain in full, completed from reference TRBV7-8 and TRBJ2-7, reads GAGVSQSPRYKVAKRGQDVALRCDPISGHVSLFWYQQALGQGPEFLTYFQNEAQLDKSGLPSDRFFAERPEGSVSTLKIQRTQQEDSAVYLCASSLEGGAGGTYEQYFGPGTRLTVT.

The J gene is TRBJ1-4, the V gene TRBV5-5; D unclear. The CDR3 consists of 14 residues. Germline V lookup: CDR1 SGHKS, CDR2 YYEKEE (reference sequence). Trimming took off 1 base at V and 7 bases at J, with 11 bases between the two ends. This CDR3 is CASSLSRSSEKLFF. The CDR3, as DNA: TGTGCCAGCAGCTTGTCGAGGTCAAGTGAAAAACTGTTTTTT.

CDR3 sequence: CASSETGLGTQYF. The CDR3 DNA sequence: TGCGCCAGCAGTGAGACTGGCTTGGGGACCCAGTACTTC. V gene TRBV10-1 combines with J gene TRBJ2-5, with D uncertain. CDR1 and CDR2 from the germline V gene are WNHNN and SYGVQD (reference sequence). Trimming left V 2 bases short and J 7 bases short, with 11 bases between. This CDR3 is 13 amino acids long.

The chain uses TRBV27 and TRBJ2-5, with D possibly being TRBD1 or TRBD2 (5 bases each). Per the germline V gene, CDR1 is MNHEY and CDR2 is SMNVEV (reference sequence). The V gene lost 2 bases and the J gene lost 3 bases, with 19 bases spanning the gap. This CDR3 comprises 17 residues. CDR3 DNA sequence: TGTGCCAGCAGTTTAATCATCCCTTCCGGGGCTGAAGAGACCCAGTACTTC. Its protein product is CASSLIIPSGAEETQYF.

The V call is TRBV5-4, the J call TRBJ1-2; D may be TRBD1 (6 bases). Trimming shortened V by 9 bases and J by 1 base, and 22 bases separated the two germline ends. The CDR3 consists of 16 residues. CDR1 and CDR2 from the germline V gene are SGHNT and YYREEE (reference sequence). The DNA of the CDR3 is TGTGCCACCACCTCTATCGGGGGGGGGCATAACTATGGCTACACCTTC. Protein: CATTSIGGGHNYGYTF.

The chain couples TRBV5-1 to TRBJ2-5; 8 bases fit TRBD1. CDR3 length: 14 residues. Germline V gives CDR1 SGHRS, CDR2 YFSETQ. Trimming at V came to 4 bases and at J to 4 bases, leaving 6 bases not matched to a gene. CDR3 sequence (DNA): TGCGCCAGCAGCGGTCAGGGGGCCCCAGAGACCCAGTACTTC. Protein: CASSGQGAPETQYF.

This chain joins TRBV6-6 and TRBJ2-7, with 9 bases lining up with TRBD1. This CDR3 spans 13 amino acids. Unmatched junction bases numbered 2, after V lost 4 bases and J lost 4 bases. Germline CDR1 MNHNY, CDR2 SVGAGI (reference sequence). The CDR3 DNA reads TGTGCCAGCAGTTTACAGGGGGCGTACGAGCAGTACTTC. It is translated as CASSLQGAYEQYF.

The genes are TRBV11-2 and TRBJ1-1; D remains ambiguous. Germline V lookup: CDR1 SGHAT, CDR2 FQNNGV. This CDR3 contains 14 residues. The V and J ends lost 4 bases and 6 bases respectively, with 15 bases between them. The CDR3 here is CASSSLTRRAEAFF. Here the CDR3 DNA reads TGTGCCAGCAGCTCCCTCACCCGACGGGCTGAAGCTTTCTTT.

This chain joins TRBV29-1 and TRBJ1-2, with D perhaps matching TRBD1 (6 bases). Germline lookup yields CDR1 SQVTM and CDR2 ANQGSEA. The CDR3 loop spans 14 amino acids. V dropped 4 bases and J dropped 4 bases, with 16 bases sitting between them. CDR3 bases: TGCAGCGTTGTGGTAGGGGACACAATCTATGGCTACACCTTC. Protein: CSVVVGDTIYGYTF.

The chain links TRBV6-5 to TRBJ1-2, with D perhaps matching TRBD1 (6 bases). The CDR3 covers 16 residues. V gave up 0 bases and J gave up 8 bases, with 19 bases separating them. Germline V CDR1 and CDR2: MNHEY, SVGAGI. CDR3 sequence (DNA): TGTGCCAGCAGTTACTCCCCCCGACGGGGGGCGTTCGGCTACACCTTC. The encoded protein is CASSYSPRRGAFGYTF.

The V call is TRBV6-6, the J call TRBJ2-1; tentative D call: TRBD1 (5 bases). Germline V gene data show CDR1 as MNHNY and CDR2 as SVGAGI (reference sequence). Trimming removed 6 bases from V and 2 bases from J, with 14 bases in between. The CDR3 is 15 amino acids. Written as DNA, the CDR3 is TGTGCCAGCAGCCTACGTCAGGGAACCTACAATGAGCAGTTCTTC. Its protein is CASSLRQGTYNEQFF.

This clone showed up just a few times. CDR3 in DNA: TGTGCCAGCAGTGAATTCCCCGGCAGGGGGACGAGCAATCAGCCCCAGCATTTT. Encoded protein: CASSEFPGRGTSNQPQHF. The V gene is TRBV6-1, the J gene TRBJ1-5; 7 bases are a match to TRBD1. J was trimmed by 1 base and V by 2 bases; bases with no gene match: 11. From germline, CDR1 is MNHNS and CDR2 SASEGT. The CDR3 covers 18 residues.

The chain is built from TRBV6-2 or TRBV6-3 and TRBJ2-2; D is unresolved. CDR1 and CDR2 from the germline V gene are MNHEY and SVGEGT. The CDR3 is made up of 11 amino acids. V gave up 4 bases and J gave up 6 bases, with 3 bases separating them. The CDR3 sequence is CASSSAGELFF. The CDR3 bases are TGTGCCAGCAGTTCGGCCGGGGAGCTGTTTTTT.

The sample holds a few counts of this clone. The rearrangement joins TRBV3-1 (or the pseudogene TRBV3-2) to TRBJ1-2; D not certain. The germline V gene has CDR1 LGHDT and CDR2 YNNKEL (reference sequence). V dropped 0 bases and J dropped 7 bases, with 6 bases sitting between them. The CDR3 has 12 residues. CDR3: CASSQDGFGYTF. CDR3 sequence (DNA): TGTGCCAGCAGCCAAGATGGGTTTGGCTACACCTTC.

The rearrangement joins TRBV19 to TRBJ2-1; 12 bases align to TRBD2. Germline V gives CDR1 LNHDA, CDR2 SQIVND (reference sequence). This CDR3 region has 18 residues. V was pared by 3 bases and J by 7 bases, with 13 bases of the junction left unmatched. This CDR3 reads CASSMRTSGVIQLNEQFF. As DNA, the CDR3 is TGTGCCAGTAGTATGAGGACTAGCGGGGTTATCCAACTAAATGAGCAGTTCTTC.

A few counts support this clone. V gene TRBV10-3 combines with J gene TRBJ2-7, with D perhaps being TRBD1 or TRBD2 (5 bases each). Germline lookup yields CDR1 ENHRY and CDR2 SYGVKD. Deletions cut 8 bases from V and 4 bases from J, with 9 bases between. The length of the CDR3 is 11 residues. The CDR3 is CAIAGTYEQYF. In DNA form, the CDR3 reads TGTGCCATCGCAGGGACGTACGAGCAGTACTTC.